The next 4 T cell receptor beta chains were all read from a single sample in a study of T-cell memory formation after mild COVID-19. Each CDR3 protein is one row after TCRdb ran MiXCR on the 5' RACE reads. The sample includes around 200,000 distinct CDR3 sequences, roughly 10% of them seen just once. The sequenced sample consisted of PBMCs or a T cell subset sorted from them (not recorded which). These receptors all stem from a man younger than 30 who had mild COVID-19 (a few samples of this study predate the infection). Cell type and time point are not known.

This clonotype was observed a handful of times. The chain is built from TRBV12-3 or TRBV12-4 and TRBJ2-7, with 9 bases aligning to TRBD2. This CDR3 spans 14 amino acids. J was trimmed by 3 bases and V by 3 bases; bases with no gene match: 3. The CDR3 region is CASSLASGDYEQYF. The CDR3 DNA follows: TGTGCCAGCAGTTTGGCTAGCGGGGACTACGAGCAGTACTTC.

Ten or more counts support this clonotype. V and J are TRBV6-2 or TRBV6-3 and TRBJ2-1; 7 positions agree with TRBD2. Germline lookup yields CDR1 MNHEY and CDR2 SVGEGT. CDR3 length equals 15 residues. V lost 2 bases, J lost 5 bases, and 6 bases stayed unmatched. CDR3 bases: TGTGCCAGCAGTTACGACGGGGGGATGAACAATGAGCAGTTCTTC. Amino acid sequence: CASSYDGGMNNEQFF.

The chain has TRBV4-3 and TRBJ1-2; tentatively, D is TRBD1 (6 bases). Trimming left V 0 bases short and J 3 bases short, with 11 bases between. Looked up from germline, CDR1 is LGHNA and CDR2 is YSLEER. The CDR3 contains 15 residues. CDR3 region: CASSQDGRGYYGYTF. The CDR3 nucleotides read TGCGCCAGCAGCCAAGATGGCAGGGGTTACTATGGCTACACCTTC.

This clonotype was recorded a few times. This chain connects TRBV7-2 to TRBJ2-1; 10 nucleotides line up with TRBD2. Germline V gene data show CDR1 as SGHTA and CDR2 as FQGNSA. V lost 5 bases to trimming and J lost 5 bases; unmatched junction nucleotides: 9. This CDR3 has 16 residues. The CDR3 nucleotides are TGTGCCAGCAGCATCAGAGCTAGCGGGGGTAACAATGAGCAGTTCTTC. Encoded protein: CASSIRASGGNNEQFF.